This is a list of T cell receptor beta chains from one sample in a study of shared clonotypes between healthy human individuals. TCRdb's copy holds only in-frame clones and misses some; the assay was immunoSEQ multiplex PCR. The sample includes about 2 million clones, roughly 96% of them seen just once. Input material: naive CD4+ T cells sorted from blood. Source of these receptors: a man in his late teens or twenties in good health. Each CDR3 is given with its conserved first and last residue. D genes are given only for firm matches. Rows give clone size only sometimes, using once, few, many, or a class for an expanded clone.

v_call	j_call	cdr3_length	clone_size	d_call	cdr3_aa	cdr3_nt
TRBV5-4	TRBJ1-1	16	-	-	CASSPHLDRLNTEAFF	TGTGCCAGCAGCCCACACTTAGACAGGTTGAACACTGAAGCTTTCTTT
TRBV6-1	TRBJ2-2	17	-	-	CASSEVGYSVFSGELFF	TGTGCCAGCAGTGAAGTAGGGTATTCGGTATTCTCCGGGGAGCTGTTTTTT
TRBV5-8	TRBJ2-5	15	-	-	CASSFGHIYQETQYF	TGTGCCAGCAGCTTTGGGCACATCTACCAAGAGACCCAGTACTTC
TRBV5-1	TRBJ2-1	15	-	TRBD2	CASSSSLAGGNEQFF	TGCGCCAGCAGCTCGAGCCTAGCGGGGGGAAATGAGCAGTTCTTC
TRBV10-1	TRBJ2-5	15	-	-	CASSESSGPEETQYF	TGCGCCAGCAGTGAGTCAAGTGGGCCAGAAGAGACCCAGTACTTC
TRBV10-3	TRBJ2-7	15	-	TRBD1	CAISTLGAGGYEQYF	TGTGCCATCAGTACTCTAGGGGCAGGGGGCTACGAGCAGTACTTC
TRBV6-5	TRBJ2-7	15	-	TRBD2	CASSTGGLAVYEQYF	TGTGCCAGCAGTACGGGGGGACTAGCAGTCTACGAGCAGTACTTC
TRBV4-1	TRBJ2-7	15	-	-	CASSQDGEGALEQYF	TGCGCCAGCAGCCAAGATGGTGAAGGGGCCCTCGAGCAGTACTTC
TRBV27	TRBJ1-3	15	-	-	CASRPSGMAGNTIYF	TGTGCCAGCAGACCCTCCGGAATGGCTGGAAACACCATATATTTT
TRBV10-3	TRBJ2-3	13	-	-	CAISGQLVDTQYF	TGTGCCATCAGTGGCCAGTTAGTAGATACGCAGTATTTT
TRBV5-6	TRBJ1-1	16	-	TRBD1	CASSKVTGTGDIEAFF	TGTGCCAGCAGCAAGGTGACCGGGACAGGGGACATTGAAGCTTTCTTT
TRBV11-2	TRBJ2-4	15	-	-	CASAVPGIAKNIQYF	TGTGCCAGCGCTGTCCCCGGGATTGCCAAAAACATTCAGTACTTC
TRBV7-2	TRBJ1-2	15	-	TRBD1	CASSSRGQGSDGYTF	TGTGCCAGCAGCTCTAGGGGACAGGGGTCCGATGGCTACACCTTC
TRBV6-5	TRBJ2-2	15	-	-	CASSHRQARSGELFF	TGTGCCAGCAGTCATAGACAGGCGAGGTCCGGGGAGCTGTTTTTT
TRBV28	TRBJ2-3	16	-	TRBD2	CASSLRLAGPTDTQYF	TGTGCCAGCAGTTTGCGGCTAGCGGGTCCCACAGATACGCAGTATTTT
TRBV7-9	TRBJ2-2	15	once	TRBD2	CASSLAGGHTGELFF	TGTGCCAGCAGCTTAGCGGGAGGGCACACCGGGGAGCTGTTTTTT
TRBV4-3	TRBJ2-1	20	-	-	CASSQRAGSRVLVGIDEQFF	TGCGCCAGCAGCCAAAGGGCCGGCTCCAGGGTTTTAGTGGGAATCGATGAGCAGTTCTTC
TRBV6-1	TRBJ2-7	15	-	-	CASSEGWRGLNEQYF	TGTGCCAGCAGTGAAGGCTGGAGGGGGTTAAACGAGCAGTACTTC
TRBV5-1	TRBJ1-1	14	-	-	CASSLEWGLTEAFF	TGCGCCAGCAGCTTGGAATGGGGGCTCACTGAAGCTTTCTTT
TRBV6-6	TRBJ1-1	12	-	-	CASSVVGTEAFF	TGTGCCAGCAGTGTCGTAGGCACTGAAGCTTTCTTT
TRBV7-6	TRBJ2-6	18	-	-	CASSLEVLWESGANVLTF	TGTGCCAGCAGCTTAGAAGTGCTCTGGGAGTCTGGGGCCAACGTCCTGACTTTC
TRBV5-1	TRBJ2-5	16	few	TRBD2	CASSSGLAGEEETQYF	TGCGCCAGCAGCTCGGGACTAGCGGGGGAGGAAGAGACCCAGTACTTC
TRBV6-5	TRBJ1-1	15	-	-	CASSSLVGMNTEAFF	TGTGCCAGCAGTTCCCTCGTGGGGATGAACACTGAAGCTTTCTTT
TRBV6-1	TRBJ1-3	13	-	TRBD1	CAADRGEGNTIYF	TGTGCCGCTGACAGGGGAGAAGGAAACACCATATATTTT
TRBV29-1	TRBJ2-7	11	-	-	CSVARELEQYF	TGCAGCGTCGCCAGGGAGCTGGAGCAGTACTTC
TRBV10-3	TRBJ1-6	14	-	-	CAISEGALGSPLHF	TGTGCCATCAGTGAGGGGGCTCTGGGTTCACCCCTCCACTTT
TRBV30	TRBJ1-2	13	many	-	CAWSVARGYGYTF	TGTGCCTGGAGTGTAGCCAGGGGCTATGGCTACACCTTC
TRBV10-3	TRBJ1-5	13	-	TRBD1	CAISPQGDQPQHF	TGTGCCATCAGCCCACAGGGGGACCAGCCCCAGCATTTT
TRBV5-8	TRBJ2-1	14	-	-	CASGPQGSYNEQFF	TGTGCCAGCGGACCCCAGGGATCCTACAATGAGCAGTTCTTC
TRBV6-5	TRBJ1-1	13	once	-	CASSYRVGTEAFF	TGTGCCAGCAGTTATAGGGTAGGAACTGAAGCTTTCTTT
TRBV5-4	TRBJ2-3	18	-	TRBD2	CASSSPGLAGASTDTQYF	TGTGCCAGCAGCTCCCCGGGACTAGCGGGGGCTAGCACAGATACGCAGTATTTT
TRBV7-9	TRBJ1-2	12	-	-	CASSLSGDGYTF	TGTGCCAGCAGCTTATCCGGGGATGGCTACACCTTC
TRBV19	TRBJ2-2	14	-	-	CASSIDPSPGELFF	TGTGCCAGTAGTATAGATCCGAGTCCCGGGGAGCTGTTTTTT
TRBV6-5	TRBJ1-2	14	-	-	CASSYSGGIDGYTF	TGTGCCAGCAGTTACTCGGGGGGCATCGATGGCTACACCTTC
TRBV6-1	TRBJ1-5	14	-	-	CASMGEPSNQPQHF	TGTGCCAGCATGGGGGAGCCGAGCAATCAGCCCCAGCATTTT
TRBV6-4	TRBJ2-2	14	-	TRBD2	CASRGLATTGELFF	TGTGCCAGCCGGGGACTAGCGACCACCGGGGAGCTGTTTTTT
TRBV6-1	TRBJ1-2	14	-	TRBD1	CASSDGTGYYGYTF	TGTGCCAGCAGTGATGGGACAGGGTACTATGGCTACACCTTC
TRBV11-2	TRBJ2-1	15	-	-	CASSLVRGSYNEQFF	TGTGCCAGCAGCTTGGTCAGGGGAAGCTACAATGAGCAGTTCTTC
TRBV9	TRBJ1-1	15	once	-	CASSPQAGMNTEAFF	TGTGCCAGCAGCCCGCAGGCGGGGATGAACACTGAAGCTTTCTTT
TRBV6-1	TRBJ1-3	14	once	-	CASSEPPRGNTIYF	TGTGCCAGCAGTGAACCCCCCAGAGGAAACACCATATATTTT
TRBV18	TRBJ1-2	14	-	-	CASSPAQTNYGYTF	TGTGCCAGCTCACCCGCACAGACAAACTATGGCTACACCTTC
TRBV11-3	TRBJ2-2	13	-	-	CASSSQTAGELFF	TGTGCCAGCAGCTCCCAGACCGCCGGGGAGCTGTTTTTT
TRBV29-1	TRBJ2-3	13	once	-	CSVESGGTDTQYF	TGCAGCGTTGAATCCGGAGGCACAGATACGCAGTATTTT
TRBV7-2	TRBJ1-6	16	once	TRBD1	CASSLEGQGLNSPLHF	TGTGCCAGCAGCTTAGAGGGACAGGGCCTTAATTCACCCCTCCACTTT